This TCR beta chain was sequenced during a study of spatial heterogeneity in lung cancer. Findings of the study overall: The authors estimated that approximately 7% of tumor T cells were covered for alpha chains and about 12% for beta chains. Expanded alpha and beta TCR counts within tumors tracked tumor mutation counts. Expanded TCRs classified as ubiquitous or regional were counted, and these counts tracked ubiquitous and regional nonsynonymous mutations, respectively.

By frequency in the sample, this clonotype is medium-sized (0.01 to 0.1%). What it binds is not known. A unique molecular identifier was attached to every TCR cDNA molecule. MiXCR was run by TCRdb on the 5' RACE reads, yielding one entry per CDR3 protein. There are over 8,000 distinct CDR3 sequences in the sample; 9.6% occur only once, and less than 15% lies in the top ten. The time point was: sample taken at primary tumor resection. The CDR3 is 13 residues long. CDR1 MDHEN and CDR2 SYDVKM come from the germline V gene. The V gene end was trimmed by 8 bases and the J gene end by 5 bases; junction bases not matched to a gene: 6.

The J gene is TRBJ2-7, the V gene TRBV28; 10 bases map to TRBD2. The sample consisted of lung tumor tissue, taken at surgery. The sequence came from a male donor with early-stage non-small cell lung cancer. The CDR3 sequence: CASRTSGRHEQYF. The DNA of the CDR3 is TGTGCCAGCCGGACTAGCGGCCGCCACGAGCAGTACTTC. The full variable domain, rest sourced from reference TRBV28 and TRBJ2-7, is DVKVTQSSRYLVKRTGEKVFLECVQDMDHENMFWYRQDPGLGLRLIYFSYDVKMKEKGDIPEGYSVSREKKERFSLILESASTNQTSMYLCASRTSGRHEQYFGPGTRLTVT.